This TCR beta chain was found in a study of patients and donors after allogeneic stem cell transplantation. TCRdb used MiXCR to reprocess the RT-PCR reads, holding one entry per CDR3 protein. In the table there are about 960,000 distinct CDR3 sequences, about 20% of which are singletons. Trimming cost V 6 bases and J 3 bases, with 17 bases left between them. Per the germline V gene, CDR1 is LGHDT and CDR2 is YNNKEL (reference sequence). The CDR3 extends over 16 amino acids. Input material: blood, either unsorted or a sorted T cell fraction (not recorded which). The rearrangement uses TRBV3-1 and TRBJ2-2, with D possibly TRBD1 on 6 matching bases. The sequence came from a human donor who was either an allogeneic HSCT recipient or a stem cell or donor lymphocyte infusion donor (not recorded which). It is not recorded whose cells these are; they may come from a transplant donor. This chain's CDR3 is CASRTPPGEHTGELFF. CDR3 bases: TGTGCCAGCAGAACCCCTCCAGGGGAACACACCGGGGAGCTGTTTTTT.